The T cell receptor (beta chain) described here comes from a study of T cell repertoires in cytomegalovirus infection. TCRdb processed the reads anew with MiXCR; each CDR3 protein has one entry. The table has about a million distinct CDR3 sequences, roughly 31% seen once. Notes on this clonotype: What it recognizes is unknown.

Deletions cut 5 bases from V and 1 base from J, with 11 bases between. Germline loops: CDR1 MNHEY, CDR2 SVGEGT. The CDR3 length is 14 residues. The receptor's source is a human donor in good health (CMV status not recorded). Some clones in this sample may be carry-over from other donors' samples. V usage is TRBV6-2 or TRBV6-3 and J usage is TRBJ1-1, with D possibly TRBD1 on 6 matching bases. Material: cultured CD8+ T cells from PBMCs, obtained from culture after CMV antigen stimulation. The DNA of the CDR3 is TGTGCCAGCAGTCGCGCACAGGGGAACACTGAAGCTTTCTTT. This gives the protein CASSRAQGNTEAFF.